Following are 15 T cell receptor beta chains from one sample sequenced in a study of shared clonotypes between healthy human individuals. Produced via immunoSEQ multiplex PCR; TCRdb's table is partial and in-frame only. This sample has some 660,000 clones, with 73% found just once. The sequenced sample was memory CD4+ T cells sorted from blood. Subset in this sample: CD45RA-negative fraction. These TCRs come from a young woman in good health.

This rearrangement joins TRBV4-1 to TRBJ2-3; 10 bases map to TRBD2. The germline V gene encodes CDR1 MGHRA and CDR2 YSYEKL. Trimming took 1 base from V and 5 from J; bases not matched to a gene: 6. The CDR3 covers 16 residues. As DNA, the CDR3 is TGCGCCAGCAGCCAAGTTCCGGGACTAGCGCAAGATACGCAGTATTTT. Translated, it gives CASSQVPGLAQDTQYF.

This chain links TRBV4-1 with TRBJ1-1; no firm D call. This CDR3 comprises 15 residues. V gave up 8 bases and J gave up 1 base, with 17 bases separating them. Germline V gene lookup returns CDR1 MGHRA and CDR2 YSYEKL. The DNA for the CDR3 is TGCGCCAGCGGACCGTTGGGAGGTGCGAACACTGAAGCTTTCTTT. Translated, it gives CASGPLGGANTEAFF.

The chain employs TRBV30 and TRBJ2-7; weak D call: TRBD2 (5 bases). There are 14 residues in the CDR3. Germline assignment: CDR1 GTSNPN and CDR2 SVGIG (reference sequence). Trimming took off 0 bases at V and 3 bases at J, with 12 bases between the two ends. The CDR3 sequence: CAWSVRGEGYEQYF. In DNA form, the CDR3 reads TGTGCCTGGAGTGTACGGGGAGAGGGCTACGAGCAGTACTTC.

This clone came up a few times. The chain employs TRBV5-6 and TRBJ1-2, with 10 bases fitting TRBD1. Germline V gives CDR1 SGHDT, CDR2 YYEEEE. The CDR3 sequence is 14 residues long. V trimming: 7 bases; J trimming: 3 bases; junction bases outside the gene matches: 6. CDR3 loop: CASAWGTGDYGYTF. DNA for the CDR3: TGTGCCAGCGCGTGGGGGACAGGGGACTATGGCTACACCTTC.

This clone has at least ten counts. V and J are TRBV2 and TRBJ2-7; D unresolved. In germline, CDR1 is SNHLY, CDR2 FYNNEI. This CDR3 is 15 amino acids long. V lost 2 bases and J lost 3, with 14 bases in between. CDR3 protein: CASSEQLIPSYEQYF. In DNA form, the CDR3 reads TGTGCCAGCAGTGAACAACTCATTCCTAGCTACGAGCAGTACTTC.

CDR3 coding DNA: TGTGCCAGCAGACATTGGACATCCCCCCAAGAGACCCAGTACTTC. This codes for CASRHWTSPQETQYF. V usage is TRBV2 and J usage is TRBJ2-5, with D possibly matching TRBD1 (5 bases). Germline CDR1 is SNHLY and CDR2 is FYNNEI. The germline V and J ends were trimmed by 6 bases and 1 base, with 15 bases remaining between them. The CDR3 sequence is 15 residues long.

V usage is TRBV7-9 and J usage is TRBJ2-5; the D call may be TRBD1 or TRBD2 (5 bases each). Germline CDR1 SEHNR, CDR2 FQNEAQ (reference sequence). The CDR3 covers 14 residues. V was cut by 1 base and J by 4 bases, with 10 bases left in between. The CDR3 loop reads CASSLGIGAETQYF. The CDR3 coding sequence is TGTGCCAGCAGCTTAGGGATCGGGGCAGAGACCCAGTACTTC.

In its sample, this clone was seen a few times. It is likely a read error: a sequence one base away is far more abundant. At the DNA level, this CDR3 is encoded by other sequences in the same sample as well. The chain carries TRBV11-2 and TRBJ2-1, with 7 bases fitting TRBD2. The CDR3 sequence is 15 residues long. The germline gives CDR1 SGHAT, CDR2 FQNNGV. V was pared by 5 bases and J by 1 base, with 5 bases of the junction left unmatched. The CDR3 DNA reads TGTGCCAGCAGCCCCCAGCGGGATTCCTACAATGAGCAGTTCTTC. Its protein is CASSPQRDSYNEQFF.

This clone was seen only once. The chain couples TRBV7-9 to TRBJ1-4; possible D gene TRBD1, 5 bases. This CDR3 has 15 amino acids. Germline values: CDR1 SEHNR, CDR2 FQNEAQ (reference sequence). V gave up 6 bases and J gave up 8 bases, with 19 bases separating them. As DNA, the CDR3 is TGTGCCAGCAGTTCCAGGCCGGGGGAAATCGAAAAACTGTTTTTT. As protein: CASSSRPGEIEKLFF.

This sequence joins TRBV9 and TRBJ2-3; 12 nucleotides line up with TRBD2. The CDR3 extends over 16 amino acids. V shed 3 bases, J shed 4 bases, and the junction held 6 bases outside the gene matches. CDR1 is SGDLS, CDR2 YYNGEE, per germline. This chain's CDR3 is CASSARLAGEADTQYF. The CDR3 coding sequence is TGTGCCAGCAGCGCAAGACTAGCGGGAGAAGCAGATACGCAGTATTTT.

The chain employs TRBV27 and TRBJ1-1, with D unresolved. The germline V gene encodes CDR1 MNHEY and CDR2 SMNVEV (reference sequence). There are 9 residues in the CDR3. Trimming took 11 bases from V and 12 from J, leaving 13 bases between them. In DNA form, the CDR3 reads TGTGCCTTTCGAACGGGCCCTTTCTTT. Amino acids: CAFRTGPFF.

This chain joins TRBV5-1 and TRBJ2-7; TRBD1 or TRBD2 may be the D gene (5 bases each). V lost 5 bases to trimming and J lost 6 bases, with 21 bases between them. There are 15 residues in the CDR3. In germline, CDR1 is SGHRS, CDR2 YFSETQ. The CDR3 reads CASRGTGTGFSEQYF. The CDR3 DNA is TGCGCCAGCAGAGGGACCGGGACCGGTTTTAGCGAGCAGTACTTC.

The rearrangement uses TRBV5-1 and TRBJ1-2; D is possibly TRBD1 (5 bases). The ends were cut back, 4 bases at V and 8 bases at J, with 15 bases in the middle. Germline V lookup: CDR1 SGHRS, CDR2 YFSETQ. The CDR3 is 13 residues long. The CDR3 here is CASSARDGVGYTF. The CDR3 DNA reads as TGCGCCAGCAGCGCCCGGGACGGAGTAGGCTACACCTTC.

The chain joins TRBV10-3 to TRBJ2-3; 10 nucleotides agree with TRBD2. V was clipped by 7 bases and J by 3 bases; unmatched bases: 4. CDR3 length equals 14 residues. Per germline, CDR1 ENHRY and CDR2 SYGVKD. CDR3 protein: CAIKSGRETDTQYF. The CDR3 DNA reads as TGTGCCATCAAGAGCGGGAGGGAAACAGATACGCAGTATTTT.

The chain uses TRBV29-1 and TRBJ2-5, with D perhaps matching TRBD2 (6 bases). The J call may be in error: the DNA end matches TRBJ2-7 better. The germline V gene encodes CDR1 SQVTM and CDR2 ANQGSEA. This CDR3 spans 12 amino acids. The CDR3 DNA follows: TGCAGCGTTATGAGCGGGCTTGACGAGCAGTACTTC. Amino acids: CSVMSGLDEQYF.